The 22 T cell receptor beta chains below were found in one sample sequenced in a study of OX40 agonist ivuxolimab in advanced cancers. Profiled with immunoSEQ multiplex PCR; TCRdb holds only in-frame clones, not every one. The sample has around 19,000 clones, roughly 80% seen once. The sample here was CD4+ or CD8+ T cells sorted from blood, taken in a trial of the OX40 agonist ivuxolimab. The receptors originated from an adult with an advanced solid tumor such as melanoma, head and neck, liver or kidney cancer.

The genes are TRBV7-8 and TRBJ1-1; no clear D. Trimming took off 0 bases at V and 5 bases at J, with 7 bases between the two ends. The CDR3 spans 13 residues. Germline V gives CDR1 SGHVS, CDR2 FQNEAQ. The CDR3 DNA reads as TGTGCCAGCAGCTTAGCTGGAGAAACTGAAGCTTTCTTT. It codes for CASSLAGETEAFF.

This clone ranks as medium-sized. The genes are TRBV9 and TRBJ1-2; no clear D gene. The germline gives CDR1 SGDLS, CDR2 YYNGEE. The CDR3 consists of 11 residues. V lost 8 bases and J 4 bases, leaving 9 bases between the germline ends. CDR3 sequence: CASMSIYGYTF. The CDR3 nucleotides read TGTGCCAGTATGTCGATCTATGGCTACACCTTC.

V gene TRBV21-1 combines with J gene TRBJ1-5. TRBV21-1 is tagged as a pseudogene. The CDR3 totals 15 residues. CDR3 in amino acids: CASSGRLIRNQPQHF. CDR3 DNA: TGTGCCAGCAGCGGCCGACTCATTCGCAATCAGCCCCAGCATTTT.

The gene calls are TRBV5-4 and TRBJ2-7; 11 bases fit TRBD1. Germline V CDR1 and CDR2: SGHNT, YYREEE (reference sequence). Trimming cost V 3 bases and J 0 bases; bases outside gene matches: 8. CDR3 length: 17 residues. For the CDR3, the DNA is TGTGCCAGCAGCTGGGGGACAGGGGGGACAATCTCCTACGAGCAGTACTTC. Encoded protein: CASSWGTGGTISYEQYF.

The J gene is TRBJ2-1, the V gene TRBV29-1; TRBD2 matches 8 bases. J lost 10 bases, V lost 5 bases, and 7 bases had no gene match. The CDR3 is 12 amino acids. CDR1 SQVTM and CDR2 ANQGSEA come from the germline V gene. The CDR3 DNA sequence: TGCAGCGTTATCGGGGGGGCCGGGGAGCAGTTCTTC. Protein: CSVIGGAGEQFF.

The rearrangement joins TRBV12-5 to TRBJ2-1; 9 nucleotides match TRBD1. J was trimmed by 8 bases and V by 6 bases; bases with no gene match: 5. This CDR3 comprises 13 residues. Per germline, CDR1 LGHNT and CDR2 FRNRAP. The CDR3 coding sequence is TGTGCTAGTGGACTAGACAGGGGGTATGAGCAGTTCTTC. Translation gives CASGLDRGYEQFF.

The chain has TRBV7-9 and TRBJ2-7; 7 positions agree with TRBD1. There are 13 residues in the CDR3. V dropped 4 bases and J dropped 0; count of bases not matched to a gene: 0. From germline, CDR1 is SEHNR and CDR2 FQNEAQ (reference sequence). The CDR3 DNA follows: TGTGCCAGCAGCTCAGGGGGCTCCTACGAGCAGTACTTC. It is translated as CASSSGGSYEQYF.

There are a few counts of this clone. In the same sample, other DNA sequences code for this CDR3. The chain employs TRBV11-1 and TRBJ1-6; D is possibly TRBD1 (6 bases). The V and J ends lost 5 bases and 5 bases respectively, with 10 bases between them. Germline values: CDR1 SGHAT, CDR2 FQDESV (reference sequence). The CDR3 covers 14 residues. The CDR3 bases are TGTGCCAGCAGCCGTACAGGGAATAATTCACCCCTCCACTTT. Translating gives CASSRTGNNSPLHF.

The J gene is TRBJ2-7, the V gene TRBV10-3, with 7 bases identical to TRBD1. This CDR3 has 15 residues. Trimming cost V 3 bases and J 1 base; bases outside gene matches: 6. The germline CDR1 and CDR2 sequences are ENHRY and SYGVKD. CDR3 region: CAISDDRAYSYEQYF. In DNA, the CDR3 is TGTGCCATCAGTGACGACAGGGCATATTCCTACGAGCAGTACTTC.

This chain uses TRBV14 with TRBJ2-7, with TRBD2 identical over 7 bases. The CDR3 consists of 13 residues. Germline CDR1 SGHDN, CDR2 FVKESK. Germline trimming cut 5 bases from V and 6 bases from J; bases unmatched to any gene: 7. CDR3 loop: CASSSGLDSEQYF. CDR3 nucleotide sequence: TGTGCCAGCAGCTCCGGACTAGATAGCGAGCAGTACTTC.

J is TRBJ1-1 and V is TRBV19; D uncertain. Deletions cut 3 bases from V and 1 base from J, with 6 bases between. Germline V gene data show CDR1 as LNHDA and CDR2 as SQIVND (reference sequence). The CDR3 consists of 13 residues. The CDR3 spells CASSIDGNTEAFF. The CDR3, as DNA: TGTGCCAGTAGTATCGACGGGAACACTGAAGCTTTCTTT.

The V and J genes are TRBV4-1 and TRBJ2-3; TRBD2 matches at 8 bases. The CDR3 length is 17 residues. The trim removed 4 bases at V and 0 bases at J, leaving 9 bases unmatched. Germline V CDR1 and CDR2: MGHRA, YSYEKL. CDR3 DNA: TGCGCCAGCAGCCCCCTCCCAGCGGGGGTTAGCACAGATACGCAGTATTTT. This translates into CASSPLPAGVSTDTQYF.

This chain uses TRBV2 with TRBJ2-2; D gene unclear. This CDR3 region has 14 residues. Trimming shortened V by 10 bases and J by 4 bases, and 16 bases separated the two germline ends. Per germline, CDR1 SNHLY and CDR2 FYNNEI. For the CDR3, the DNA is TGTGCCACAAAAATCGACTCCCTCACCGGGGAGCTGTTTTTT. Encoded protein: CATKIDSLTGELFF.

The chain carries TRBV11-3 and TRBJ2-1, with 10 positions matching TRBD2. This CDR3 has 17 amino acids. V gave up 1 base and J gave up 0 bases; unmatched junction bases: 3. CDR1 SGHNT and CDR2 YENEEA come from the germline V gene. The CDR3 coding sequence is TGTGCCAGCAGCTTAGGACTAGCGGGTAGCTCCTACAATGAGCAGTTCTTC. Amino acids: CASSLGLAGSSYNEQFF.

The DNA for the CDR3 is TGTGCCAGCAGCTCAGAACAGGGCGTGGTGGAGCAGTACTTC. Translated: CASSSEQGVVEQYF. The V gene is TRBV7-9, the J gene TRBJ2-7; tentatively, D is TRBD1 (6 bases). The CDR3 consists of 14 residues. The germline V gene has CDR1 SEHNR and CDR2 FQNEAQ (reference sequence). With 4 bases removed from V and 7 bases from J, the gap between germline ends came to 17 bases.

This chain connects TRBV11-3 to TRBJ1-1; TRBD1 matches 7 bases. Per germline, CDR1 SGHNT and CDR2 YENEEA. Trimming at V came to 2 bases and at J to 6 bases, leaving 3 bases not matched to a gene. The CDR3 sequence is 13 residues long. The CDR3 DNA sequence: TGTGCCAGCAGCTTAAGACAGGGAGCTGAAGCTTTCTTT. Translating it yields CASSLRQGAEAFF.

The chain couples TRBV19 to TRBJ2-2; D not resolved. Germline loops: CDR1 LNHDA, CDR2 SQIVND (reference sequence). The ends were cut back, 3 bases at V and 10 bases at J, with 9 bases in the middle. The CDR3 has 12 amino acids. CDR3 region: CASSMGATELFF. The CDR3 DNA is TGTGCCAGTAGTATGGGCGCCACGGAGCTGTTTTTT.

The rearrangement links TRBV29-1 to TRBJ1-2; 7 bases align to TRBD1. With 5 bases clipped from V and 3 bases from J, the junction kept 3 bases outside the gene matches. Looked up from germline, CDR1 is SQVTM and CDR2 is ANQGSEA. This CDR3 is 12 amino acids long. The CDR3 here is CSVLGQDYGYTF. CDR3 in DNA: TGCAGCGTTCTCGGACAGGACTATGGCTACACCTTC.

The V and J genes are TRBV11-3 and TRBJ1-1, with a possible D match to TRBD1 (5 bases). V was cut by 5 bases and J by 1 base, with 8 bases left in between. The CDR3 sequence is 13 residues long. Germline V lookup: CDR1 SGHNT, CDR2 YENEEA. CDR3: CASSPGTNTEAFF. In nucleotides, the CDR3 is TGTGCCAGCAGCCCCGGGACGAACACTGAAGCTTTCTTT.

This clone appeared once. The chain uses TRBV7-9 and TRBJ1-1, with D perhaps TRBD1 (5 bases). Trimming cost V 5 bases and J 1 base, with 14 bases left between them. CDR3 length equals 15 residues. Looked up from germline, CDR1 is SEHNR and CDR2 is FQNEAQ (reference sequence). The CDR3 DNA reads as TGTGCCAGCAGCGCGGCCGGGACGGGGAACACTGAAGCTTTCTTT. It is translated as CASSAAGTGNTEAFF.

This chain links TRBV19 with TRBJ1-1, with D possibly TRBD1 on 6 matching bases. V dropped 7 bases and J dropped 6 bases, with 21 bases sitting between them. CDR1 and CDR2 (germline): LNHDA, SQIVND (reference sequence). The CDR3 consists of 15 residues. The CDR3 sequence is CASTGRLDSLAEAFF. CDR3 in DNA: TGTGCCAGTACCGGACGCCTGGACAGTCTAGCTGAAGCTTTCTTT.

This clone was observed a few times. The chain couples TRBV27 to TRBJ2-7; the D gene is possibly TRBD2 (5 bases). This CDR3 is built from 11 residues. The V end was cut by 5 bases, the J end by 5 bases, with 7 bases between. Germline V CDR1 and CDR2: MNHEY, SMNVEV (reference sequence). The CDR3 loop reads CASSHGDEQYF. Written as DNA, the CDR3 is TGTGCCAGCAGTCACGGGGACGAGCAGTACTTC.